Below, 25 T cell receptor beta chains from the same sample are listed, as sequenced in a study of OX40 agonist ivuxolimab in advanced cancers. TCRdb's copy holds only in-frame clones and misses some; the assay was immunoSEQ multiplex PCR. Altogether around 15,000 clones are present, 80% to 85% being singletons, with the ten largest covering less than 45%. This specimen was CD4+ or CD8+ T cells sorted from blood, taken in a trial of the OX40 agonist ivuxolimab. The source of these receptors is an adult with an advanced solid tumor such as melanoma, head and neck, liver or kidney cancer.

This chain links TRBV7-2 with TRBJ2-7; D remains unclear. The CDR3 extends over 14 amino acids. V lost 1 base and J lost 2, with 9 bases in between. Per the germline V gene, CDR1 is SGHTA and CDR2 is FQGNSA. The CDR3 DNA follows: TGTGCCAGCAGCTTAGAAGATACAGCCTACGAGCAGTACTTC. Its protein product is CASSLEDTAYEQYF.

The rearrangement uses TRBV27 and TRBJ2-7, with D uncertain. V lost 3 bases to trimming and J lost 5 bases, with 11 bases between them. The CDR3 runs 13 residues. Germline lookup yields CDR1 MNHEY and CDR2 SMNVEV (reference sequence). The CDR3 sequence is CASSFGFWDEQYF. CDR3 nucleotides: TGTGCCAGCAGTTTTGGGTTTTGGGACGAGCAGTACTTC.

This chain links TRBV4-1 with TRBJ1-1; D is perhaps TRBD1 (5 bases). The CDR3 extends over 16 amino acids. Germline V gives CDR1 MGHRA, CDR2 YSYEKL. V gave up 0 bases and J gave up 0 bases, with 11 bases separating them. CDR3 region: CASSQERQTMNTEAFF. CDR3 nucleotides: TGCGCCAGCAGCCAAGAGAGACAGACAATGAACACTGAAGCTTTCTTT.

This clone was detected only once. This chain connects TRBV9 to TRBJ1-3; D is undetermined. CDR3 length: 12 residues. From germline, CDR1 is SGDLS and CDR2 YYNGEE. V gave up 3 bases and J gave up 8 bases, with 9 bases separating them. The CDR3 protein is CASSDVRDTIYF. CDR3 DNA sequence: TGTGCCAGCAGCGACGTCCGGGACACCATATATTTT.

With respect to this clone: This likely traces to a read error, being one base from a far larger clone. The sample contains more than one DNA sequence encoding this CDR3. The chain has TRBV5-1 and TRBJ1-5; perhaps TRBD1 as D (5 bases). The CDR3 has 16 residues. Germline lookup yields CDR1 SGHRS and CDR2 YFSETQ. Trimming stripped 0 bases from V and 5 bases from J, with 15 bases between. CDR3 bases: TGCGCCAGCAGCTTGGCCTCGCAGGGACCGTATCAGCCCCAGCATTTT. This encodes CASSLASQGPYQPQHF.

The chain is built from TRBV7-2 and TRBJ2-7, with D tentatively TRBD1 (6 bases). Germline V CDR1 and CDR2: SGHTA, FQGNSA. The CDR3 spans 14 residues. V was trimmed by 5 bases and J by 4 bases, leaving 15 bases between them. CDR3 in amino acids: CASSGTGHIYEQYF. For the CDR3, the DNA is TGTGCCAGCAGCGGAACGGGACACATATACGAGCAGTACTTC. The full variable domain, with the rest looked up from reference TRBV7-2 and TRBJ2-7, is GAGVSQSPSNKVTEKGKDVELRCDPISGHTALYWYRQSLGQGLEFLIYFQGNSAPDKSGLPSDRFSAERTGGSVSTLTIQRTQQEDSAVYLCASSGTGHIYEQYFGPGTRLTVT.

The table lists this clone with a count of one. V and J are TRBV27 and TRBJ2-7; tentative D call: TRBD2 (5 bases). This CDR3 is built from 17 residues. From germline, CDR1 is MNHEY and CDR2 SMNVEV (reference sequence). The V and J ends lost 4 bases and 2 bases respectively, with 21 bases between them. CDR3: CASSYIDAGLTPYEQYF. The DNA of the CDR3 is TGTGCCAGCAGTTATATCGACGCCGGACTTACTCCCTACGAGCAGTACTTC.

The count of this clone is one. The CDR3 sequence is CASSSPGGMTGELFF. Here the CDR3 DNA reads TGTGCCAGCAGCTCGCCCGGGGGGATGACCGGGGAGCTGTTTTTT. The chain recombines TRBV9 with TRBJ2-2; TRBD2 agrees at 7 bases. The CDR3 runs 15 residues. Germline-derived CDR1 and CDR2 are SGDLS and YYNGEE. V dropped 4 bases and J dropped 5; count of bases not matched to a gene: 8.

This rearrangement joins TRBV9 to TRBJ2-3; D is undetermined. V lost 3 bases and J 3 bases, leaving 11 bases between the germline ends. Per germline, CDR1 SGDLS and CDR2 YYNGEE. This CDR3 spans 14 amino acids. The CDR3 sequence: CASSGGVRTDTQYF. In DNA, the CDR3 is TGTGCCAGCAGCGGAGGAGTTAGGACAGATACGCAGTATTTT.

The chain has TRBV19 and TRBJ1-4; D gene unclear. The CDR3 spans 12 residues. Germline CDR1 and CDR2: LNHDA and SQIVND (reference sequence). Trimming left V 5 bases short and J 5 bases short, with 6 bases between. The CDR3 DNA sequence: TGTGCCAGTAGTTGGGAGAATGAAAAACTGTTTTTT. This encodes CASSWENEKLFF. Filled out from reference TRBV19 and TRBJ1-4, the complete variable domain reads DGGITQSPKYLFRKEGQNVTLSCEQNLNHDAMYWYRQDPGQGLRLIYYSQIVNDFQKGDIAEGYSVSREKKESFPLTVTSAQKNPTAFYLCASSWENEKLFFGSGTQLSVL.

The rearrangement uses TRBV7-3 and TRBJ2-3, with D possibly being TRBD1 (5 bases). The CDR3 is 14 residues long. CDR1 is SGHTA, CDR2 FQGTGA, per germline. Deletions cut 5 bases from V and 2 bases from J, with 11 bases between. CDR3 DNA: TGTGCCAGCAGCGATCAGGGTAACACAGATACGCAGTATTTT. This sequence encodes CASSDQGNTDTQYF.

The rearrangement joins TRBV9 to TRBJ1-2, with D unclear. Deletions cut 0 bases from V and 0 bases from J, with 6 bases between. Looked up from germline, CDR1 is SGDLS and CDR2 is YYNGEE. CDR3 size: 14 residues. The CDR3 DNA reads TGTGCCAGCAGCGTAGGGGGAGCTAACTATGGCTACACCTTC. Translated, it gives CASSVGGANYGYTF.

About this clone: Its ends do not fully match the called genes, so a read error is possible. For the CDR3, the DNA is TGTGCCACCGAAATTCCGGGACGGAACTCCGGTTGGGACTTC. Translated, it gives CATEIPGRNSGWDF. The V call is TRBV7-9, the J call TRBJ2-5; D is perhaps TRBD1 or TRBD2 (5 bases each). Germline-derived CDR1 and CDR2 are SEHNR and FQNEAQ (reference sequence). The CDR3 covers 14 residues.

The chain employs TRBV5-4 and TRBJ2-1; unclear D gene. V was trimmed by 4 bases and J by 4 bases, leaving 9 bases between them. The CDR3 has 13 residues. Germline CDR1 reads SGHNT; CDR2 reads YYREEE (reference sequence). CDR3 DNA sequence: TGTGCCAGCAGCGACGTGGGTTACAATGAGCAGTTCTTC. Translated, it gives CASSDVGYNEQFF.

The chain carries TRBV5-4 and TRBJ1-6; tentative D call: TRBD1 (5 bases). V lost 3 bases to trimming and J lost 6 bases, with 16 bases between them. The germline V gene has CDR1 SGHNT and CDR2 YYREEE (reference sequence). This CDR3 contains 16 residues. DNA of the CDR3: TGTGCCAGCAGCTCGTCGACGGGACTCATTAATTCACCCCTCCACTTT. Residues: CASSSSTGLINSPLHF.

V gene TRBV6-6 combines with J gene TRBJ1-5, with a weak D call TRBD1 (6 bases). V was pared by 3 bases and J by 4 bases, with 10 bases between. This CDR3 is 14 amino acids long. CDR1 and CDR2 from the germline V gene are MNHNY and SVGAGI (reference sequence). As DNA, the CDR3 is TGTGCCAGCAGTTATGAGGGGGATAATCAGCCCCAGCATTTT. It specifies CASSYEGDNQPQHF.

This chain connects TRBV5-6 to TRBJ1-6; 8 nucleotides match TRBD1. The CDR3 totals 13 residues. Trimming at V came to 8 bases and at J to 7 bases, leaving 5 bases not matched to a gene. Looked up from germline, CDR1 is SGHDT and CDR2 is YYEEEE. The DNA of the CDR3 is TGTGCCAGTGGACAGGGTGAAAATTCACCCCTCCACTTT. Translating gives CASGQGENSPLHF.

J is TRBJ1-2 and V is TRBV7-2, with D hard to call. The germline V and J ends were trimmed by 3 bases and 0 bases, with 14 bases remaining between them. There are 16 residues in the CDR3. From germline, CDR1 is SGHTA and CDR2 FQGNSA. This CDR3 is CASSFPQEDPNYGYTF. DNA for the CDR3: TGTGCCAGCAGCTTTCCCCAGGAAGACCCTAACTATGGCTACACCTTC.

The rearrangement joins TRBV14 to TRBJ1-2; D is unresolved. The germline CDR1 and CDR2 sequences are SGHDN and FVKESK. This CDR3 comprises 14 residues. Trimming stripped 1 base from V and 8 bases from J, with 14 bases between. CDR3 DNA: TGTGCCAGCAGCCAAGGCCGGGAGTCCTGGGGCTACACCTTC. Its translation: CASSQGRESWGYTF. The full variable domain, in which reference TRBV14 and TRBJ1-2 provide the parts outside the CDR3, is EAGVTQFPSHSVIEKGQTVTLRCDPISGHDNLYWYRRVMGKEIKFLLHFVKESKQDESGMPNNRFLAERTGGTYSTLKVQPAELEDSGVYFCASSQGRESWGYTFGSGTRLTVV.

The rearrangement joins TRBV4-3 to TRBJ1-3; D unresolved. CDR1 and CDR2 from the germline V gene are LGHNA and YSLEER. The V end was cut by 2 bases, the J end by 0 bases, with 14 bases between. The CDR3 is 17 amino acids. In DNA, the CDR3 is TGCGCCAGCAGCCAATATCATTTCCAGAGCTCTGGAAACACCATATATTTT. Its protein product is CASSQYHFQSSGNTIYF.

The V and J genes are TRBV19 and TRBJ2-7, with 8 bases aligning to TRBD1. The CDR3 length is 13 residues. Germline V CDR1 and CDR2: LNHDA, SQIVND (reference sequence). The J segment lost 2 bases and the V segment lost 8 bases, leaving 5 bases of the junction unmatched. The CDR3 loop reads CASAGTGTYEQYF. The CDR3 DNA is TGTGCCAGTGCCGGGACAGGCACCTACGAGCAGTACTTC.

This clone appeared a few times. CDR3 protein: CAIQRTGFTQYF. As DNA, the CDR3 is TGCGCCATCCAGCGCACAGGGTTTACGCAGTATTTT. The chain employs TRBV10-2 and TRBJ2-3; D is possibly TRBD1 (6 bases). Per germline, CDR1 WSHSY and CDR2 SAAADI. V lost 10 bases and J 8 bases, leaving 16 bases between the germline ends. The CDR3 is 12 residues long.

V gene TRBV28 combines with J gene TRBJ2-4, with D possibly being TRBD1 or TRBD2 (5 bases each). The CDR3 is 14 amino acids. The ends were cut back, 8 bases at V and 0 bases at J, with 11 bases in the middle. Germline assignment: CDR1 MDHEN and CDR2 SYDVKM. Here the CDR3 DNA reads TGTGCCAGCCGGTGGGGGTCAGCCAAAAACATTCAGTACTTC. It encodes CASRWGSAKNIQYF.

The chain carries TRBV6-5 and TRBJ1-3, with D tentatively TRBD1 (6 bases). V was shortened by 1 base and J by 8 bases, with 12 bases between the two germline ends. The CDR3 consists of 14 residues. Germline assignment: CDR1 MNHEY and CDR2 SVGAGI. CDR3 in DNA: TGTGCCAGCAGTTACTTGGCAGGGGCGGACACCATATATTTT. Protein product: CASSYLAGADTIYF.

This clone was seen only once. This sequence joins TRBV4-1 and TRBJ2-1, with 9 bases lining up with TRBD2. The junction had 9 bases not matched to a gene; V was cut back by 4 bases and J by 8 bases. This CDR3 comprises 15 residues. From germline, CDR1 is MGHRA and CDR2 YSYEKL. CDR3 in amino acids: CASSRNSGRLDEQFF. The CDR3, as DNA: TGCGCCAGCAGCCGGAATAGCGGGAGACTCGATGAGCAGTTCTTC.